This T cell receptor beta chain was retrieved from a study of T cells after yellow fever vaccination. Whole-study results and caveats: Although most clonotypes did not, a small share appeared in both CD4 and CD8 compartments. Though it reached lower strength, the secondary response hit its peak faster, day 5 versus 15.

To note about this clonotype: The antigen is unknown.

5'RACE template switching produced TCR cDNA carrying a universal primer site and UMIs. TCRdb itself ran the 5' RACE reads through MiXCR, one entry per CDR3 protein. The sample lists hundreds of thousands of distinct CDR3 sequences; around 20% were seen once. The sequence came from a man aged 18 to 35 who received the YFV17D yellow fever vaccine. The sequenced sample was PBMCs, obtained before the yellow fever booster vaccination.

The DNA for the CDR3 is TGTGCCAGCAGCTTAGAAGCCCCCAGCATCTCCTACGAGCAGTACGTC. Protein product: CASSLEAPSISYEQYV. The chain employs TRBV7-2 and TRBJ2-7; D not resolved. CDR1 SGHTA and CDR2 FQGNSA come from the germline V gene. This CDR3 is 16 amino acids long. Between the trimmed V and J ends, which lost 1 base and 0 bases, there was a span of 13 bases.